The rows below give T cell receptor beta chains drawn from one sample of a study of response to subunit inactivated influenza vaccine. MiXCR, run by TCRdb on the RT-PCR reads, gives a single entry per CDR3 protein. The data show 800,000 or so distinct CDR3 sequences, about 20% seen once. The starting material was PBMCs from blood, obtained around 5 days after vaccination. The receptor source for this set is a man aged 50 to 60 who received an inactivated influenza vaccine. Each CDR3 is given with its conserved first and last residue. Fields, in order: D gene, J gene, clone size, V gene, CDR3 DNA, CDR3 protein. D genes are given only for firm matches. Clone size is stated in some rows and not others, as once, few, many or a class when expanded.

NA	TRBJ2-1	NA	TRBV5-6	TGTGCCAGCAGCTTGGTTGCGGATAGCTCCTACAATGAGCAGTTCTTC	CASSLVADSSYNEQFF
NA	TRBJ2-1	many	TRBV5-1	TGCGCCAGCAGCTCGACTAGCAATGAGCAGTTCTTC	CASSSTSNEQFF
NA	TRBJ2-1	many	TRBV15	TGTGCCACCAGCATCCTAGTCTGGGGGGCTACGAATGAGCAGTTCTTC	CATSILVWGATNEQFF
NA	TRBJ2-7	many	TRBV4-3	TGCGCCAGCAGCCAAGATAGGGATTCCTACGAGCAGTACTTC	CASSQDRDSYEQYF
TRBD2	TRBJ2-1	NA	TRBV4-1	TGCGCCAGCAGCCAAGGTATCCGGGACTACTACAATGAGCAGTTCTTC	CASSQGIRDYYNEQFF
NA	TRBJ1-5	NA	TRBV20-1	TGCAGTGCTACTCCAATGGACGGGAATCAGCCCCAGCATTTT	CSATPMDGNQPQHF
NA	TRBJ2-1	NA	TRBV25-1	TGTGCCAGCAATAAGGCAGGAACCACTTCGCGGAATGAGCAGTTCTTC	CASNKAGTTSRNEQFF
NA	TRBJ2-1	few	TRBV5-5	TGTGCCAGCAGCTTGGGACAGGCGGAGCAGTTCTTC	CASSLGQAEQFF
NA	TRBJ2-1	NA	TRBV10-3	TGTGCCATCAGTGAGTCGAATTGGCGGACGAGCTCCTACAATGAGCAGTTCTTC	CAISESNWRTSSYNEQFF
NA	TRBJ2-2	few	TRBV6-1	TGTGCCAGCAGTCAGCATAGCGTAAGCACCGGGGAGCTGTTTTTT	CASSQHSVSTGELFF
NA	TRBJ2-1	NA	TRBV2	TGTGCCAGCAGTGATGTTGTAGACTATGAGCAGTTCTTC	CASSDVVDYEQFF
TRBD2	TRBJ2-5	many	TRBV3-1	TGTGCCAGCGGGACTAGCGGGGGTTCAAGGACCCAGTACTTC	CASGTSGGSRTQYF
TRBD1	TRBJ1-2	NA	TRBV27	TGTGCCAGCAGACTCGCAGGGGGCGGGGGCTATGGCTACACCTTC	CASRLAGGGGYGYTF
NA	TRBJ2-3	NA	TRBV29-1	TGCAGCGGTACTGATGACACAGATACGCAGTATTTT	CSGTDDTDTQYF
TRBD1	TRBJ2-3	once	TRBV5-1	TGCGCCAGCAGCTATACCGGGACAGGGGTTGTAATAGATACGCAGTATTTT	CASSYTGTGVVIDTQYF
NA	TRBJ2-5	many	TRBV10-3	TGTGCCAGCCGGGACTTACAAGAGACCCAGTACTTC	CASRDLQETQYF
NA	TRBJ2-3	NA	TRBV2	TGTGCCAGCAGTGAAGACAGCGGTTGGATGTCAACAGATACGCAGTATTTT	CASSEDSGWMSTDTQYF
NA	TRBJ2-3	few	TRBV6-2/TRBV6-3	TGTGCCAGCAGGGTAAGAAGCACAGATACGCAGTATTTT	CASRVRSTDTQYF
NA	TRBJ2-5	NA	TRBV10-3	TGTGCCATCAGTGAAAGAATGGGGGGGCGAACAGAGACCCAGTACTTC	CAISERMGGRTETQYF
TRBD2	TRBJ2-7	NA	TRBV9	TGTGCCAGCAGCGTAGGGGTAGCGGGAGTGGGGGAGCAGTACTTC	CASSVGVAGVGEQYF
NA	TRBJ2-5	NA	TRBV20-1	TGCAGTGCCGAACAAGAGACCCAGTACTTC	CSAEQETQYF
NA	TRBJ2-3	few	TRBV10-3	TGTGCCACCCGAAGCGGAGACACAGATACGCAGTATTTT	CATRSGDTDTQYF
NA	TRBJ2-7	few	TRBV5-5	TGTGCCAGCACCACTCCAGGGGCGGCCTACGAGCAGTACTTC	CASTTPGAAYEQYF
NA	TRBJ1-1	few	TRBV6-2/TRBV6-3	TGTGCCAGCAAGGACAGTATGAACACTGAAGCTTTCTTT	CASKDSMNTEAFF
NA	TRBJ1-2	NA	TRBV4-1	TGCGCCAGCAGCCAAGCCGGGCCGTCGTCGGGGTATGGCTACACCTTC	CASSQAGPSSGYGYTF
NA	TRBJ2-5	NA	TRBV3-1	TGTGCCAGCAGCGAAGTAGAGTACCAAGAGACCCAGTACTTC	CASSEVEYQETQYF
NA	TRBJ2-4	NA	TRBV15	TGTGCCACCAGCAGAGAACAACCCCTGTCGGGGGCAGGGAACATTCAGTACTTC	CATSREQPLSGAGNIQYF
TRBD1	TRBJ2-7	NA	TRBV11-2	TGTGCCAGCAGCTTCACAGGGGGAGTGTACGAGCAGTACTTC	CASSFTGGVYEQYF
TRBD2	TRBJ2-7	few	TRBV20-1	TGCAGTGCTAGAGGCGGACTAGCGGGAGATCAGTACTTC	CSARGGLAGDQYF
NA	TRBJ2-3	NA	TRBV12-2	TGTGCAAGTCGCTTCGTCTGGACACACCCCACAGATACGCAGTATTTT	CASRFVWTHPTDTQYF
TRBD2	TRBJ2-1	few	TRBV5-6	TGTGCCAGCAGCTGGGGTCTAGCGGACAATGAGCAGTTCTTC	CASSWGLADNEQFF
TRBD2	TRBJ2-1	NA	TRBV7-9	TGTGCCAGCAGCAGGGGACTAGCGAGGGGCTCCTACAATGAGCAGTTCTTC	CASSRGLARGSYNEQFF
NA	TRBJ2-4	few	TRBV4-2	TGTGCCAGCAGCCAAGTGTGGGAGTCCAAAAACATTCAGTACTTC	CASSQVWESKNIQYF
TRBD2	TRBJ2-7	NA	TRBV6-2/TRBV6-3	TGTGCCAGCAGTTACACTAGCGGTAGGAGCTCCTACGAGCAGTACTTC	CASSYTSGRSSYEQYF
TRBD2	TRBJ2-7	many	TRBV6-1	TGCGCCAGCAGATTCGGGACTAGCGGGTCCTACGAGCAGTACTTC	CASRFGTSGSYEQYF